The 20 T cell receptor beta chains below all came from one sample that was sequenced in a study of PD-1 blockade in classical Hodgkin lymphoma. Each patient's relapse followed autologous stem cell transplantation, and brentuximab vedotin exposure varied. Sequenced by immunoSEQ multiplex PCR; TCRdb stores in-frame clones only, minus some. The sample includes over 10,000 clones, around 77% of them seen just once. Sequenced here: peripheral blood mononuclear cells (PBMCs), sampled at baseline. These receptors originate from a human donor with classical Hodgkin lymphoma.

The V gene is TRBV2, the J gene TRBJ2-7, with a tentative D call TRBD2 (6 bases). V was shortened by 8 bases and J by 0 bases, with 8 bases between the two germline ends. The germline V gene encodes CDR1 SNHLY and CDR2 FYNNEI. The CDR3 runs to 12 residues. The CDR3 DNA is TGTGCCAGCTTGGGAGGCTCCTACGAGCAGTACTTC. Encoded protein: CASLGGSYEQYF.

CDR3 region: CASSLGVGDQRYGYTF. CDR3 bases: TGTGCCAGCAGCTTAGGGGTTGGGGATCAACGCTATGGCTACACCTTC. The V gene is TRBV7-8, the J gene TRBJ1-2; D gene ambiguous. Germline loops: CDR1 SGHVS, CDR2 FQNEAQ. The CDR3 length is 16 residues. V was clipped by 1 base and J by 4 bases, with 16 bases between them. Full variable domain (rest looked up from reference TRBV7-8 and TRBJ1-2): GAGVSQSPRYKVAKRGQDVALRCDPISGHVSLFWYQQALGQGPEFLTYFQNEAQLDKSGLPSDRFFAERPEGSVSTLKIQRTQQEDSAVYLCASSLGVGDQRYGYTFGSGTRLTVV.

V and J are TRBV5-1 and TRBJ2-3; TRBD2 agrees at 8 bases. Trimming removed 1 base from V and 0 bases from J; junction bases left unmatched: 10. Germline CDR1 and CDR2: SGHRS and YFSETQ. The CDR3 consists of 18 residues. The CDR3 DNA reads as TGCGCCAGCAGCTTGCGAGCGGGAGCGATACGAAGCACAGATACGCAGTATTTT. Encoded protein: CASSLRAGAIRSTDTQYF.

This chain links TRBV5-4 with TRBJ2-7; 8 positions agree with TRBD2. J lost 4 bases, V lost 0 bases, and 0 bases had no gene match. Germline loops: CDR1 SGHNT, CDR2 YYREEE (reference sequence). The CDR3 is made up of 13 amino acids. The CDR3 region has the DNA TGTGCCAGCAGCTTGGGCGGGGGGTACGAGCAGTACTTC. Translating gives CASSLGGGYEQYF.

CDR3: CASSFFGFSGNTIYF. In nucleotides, the CDR3 is TGTGCCAGCAGCTTTTTTGGCTTCTCTGGAAACACCATATATTTT. This chain connects TRBV7-2 to TRBJ1-3; D unresolved. The CDR3 is made up of 15 amino acids. Per germline, CDR1 SGHTA and CDR2 FQGNSA. Trimming left V 3 bases short and J 0 bases short, with 9 bases between. Full variable domain (missing parts from reference TRBV7-2 and TRBJ1-3): GAGVSQSPSNKVTEKGKDVELRCDPISGHTALYWYRQSLGQGLEFLIYFQGNSAPDKSGLPSDRFSAERTGGSVSTLTIQRTQQEDSAVYLCASSFFGFSGNTIYFGEGSWLTVV.

There are a few counts of this clone. This chain joins TRBV5-1 and TRBJ2-1; 9 positions agree with TRBD2. The germline V gene encodes CDR1 SGHRS and CDR2 YFSETQ. J gave up 9 bases and V 3 bases, and 10 bases lay outside the gene matches. The CDR3 loop spans 15 amino acids. The CDR3 nucleotides read TGCGCCAGCAGCTCCGGGACTAGCTATGTAGTTGAGCAGTTCTTC. This encodes CASSSGTSYVVEQFF.

The chain couples TRBV29-1 to TRBJ2-1, with 9 positions matching TRBD2. With V trimmed by 2 bases and J by 3 bases, 2 bases remained unmatched. The CDR3 runs 14 residues. CDR1 and CDR2 from the germline V gene are SQVTM and ANQGSEA. CDR3 region: CSVESGGYYNEQFF. CDR3 in DNA: TGCAGCGTTGAAAGCGGGGGGTACTACAATGAGCAGTTCTTC.

The genes are TRBV6-4 and TRBJ1-2, with a weak D call TRBD1 (5 bases). The CDR3 contains 16 residues. V was cut by 0 bases and J by 0 bases, with 11 bases left in between. Per the germline V gene, CDR1 is MRHNA and CDR2 is SNTAGT. The CDR3 protein is CASSDSERGSNYGYTF. CDR3 nucleotides: TGTGCCAGCAGTGACTCAGAGCGGGGGTCTAACTATGGCTACACCTTC.

The gene calls are TRBV19 and TRBJ1-3; D might be TRBD1 (6 bases). This CDR3 spans 14 amino acids. CDR1 and CDR2 (germline): LNHDA, SQIVND (reference sequence). V gave up 7 bases and J gave up 1 base, with 11 bases separating them. The CDR3 nucleotides are TGTGCCAGTAAAATTCAGGGGTCTGGAAACACCATATATTTT. Translation gives CASKIQGSGNTIYF.

The gene calls are TRBV7-2 and TRBJ1-2; D perhaps matches TRBD1 (5 bases). V was trimmed by 0 bases and J by 8 bases, leaving 13 bases between them. The CDR3 runs 14 residues. Per germline, CDR1 SGHTA and CDR2 FQGNSA. CDR3: CASSLAAGGEGYTF. Written as DNA, the CDR3 is TGTGCCAGCAGCTTAGCTGCGGGGGGAGAAGGCTACACCTTC.

This clone turned up a few times. The V call is TRBV9, the J call TRBJ2-3; 7 bases fit TRBD2. CDR3 length: 16 residues. CDR1 is SGDLS, CDR2 YYNGEE, per germline. J gave up 0 bases and V 4 bases, and 8 bases lay outside the gene matches. The CDR3 is CASSRRLAVSTDTQYF. CDR3 bases: TGTGCCAGCAGCCGTCGTCTAGCGGTGAGCACAGATACGCAGTATTTT.

The chain is built from TRBV11-2 and TRBJ2-7; D is ambiguous. V lost 5 bases and J lost 6, with 20 bases in between. The CDR3 totals 15 residues. CDR1 and CDR2 (germline): SGHAT, FQNNGV. CDR3 residues: CASSRSAVAEPEQYF. The CDR3, as DNA: TGTGCCAGCAGCCGCAGTGCAGTGGCTGAACCCGAGCAGTACTTC.

The V and J genes are TRBV11-2 and TRBJ2-1, with D unclear. Germline V CDR1 and CDR2: SGHAT, FQNNGV. Deletions cut 8 bases from V and 5 bases from J, with 10 bases between. There are 12 residues in the CDR3. CDR3 bases: TGTGCCAGCCAGCTGGGAAACAATGAGCAGTTCTTC. Translation: CASQLGNNEQFF. The variable domain in full, completed from reference TRBV11-2 and TRBJ2-1, reads EAGVAQSPRYKIIEKRQSVAFWCNPISGHATLYWYQQILGQGPKLLIQFQNNGVVDDSQLPKDRFSAERLKGVDSTLKIQPAKLEDSAVYLCASQLGNNEQFFGPGTRLTVL.

This clone was found once. This sequence joins TRBV11-2 and TRBJ1-2, with D maybe TRBD1 (6 bases). Trimming stripped 6 bases from V and 8 bases from J, with 16 bases between. Germline CDR1 SGHAT, CDR2 FQNNGV. The CDR3 covers 13 residues. CDR3 loop: CASRRNRVSGYTF. CDR3 DNA sequence: TGTGCCAGCAGGCGGAACAGGGTATCCGGCTACACCTTC.

The chain joins TRBV2 to TRBJ2-5, with TRBD1 matching over 10 bases. J gave up 5 bases and V 6 bases, and 9 bases lay outside the gene matches. This CDR3 contains 15 residues. Germline values: CDR1 SNHLY, CDR2 FYNNEI. In DNA, the CDR3 is TGTGCCAGCAGCCGCGACAGGGGGCGCGAGGAGACCCAGTACTTC. This translates into CASSRDRGREETQYF. The whole variable domain, filled in from reference TRBV2 and TRBJ2-5, reads EPEVTQTPSHQVTQMGQEVILRCVPISNHLYFYWYRQILGQKVEFLVSFYNNEISEKSEIFDDQFSVERPDGSNFTLKIRSTKLEDSAMYFCASSRDRGREETQYFGPGTRLLVL.

Written as DNA, the CDR3 is TGTGCCAGCAGCGTAGAGGAGGGTCCGTTACCTGGTTCACCCCTCCACTTT. Protein product: CASSVEEGPLPGSPLHF. J is TRBJ1-6 and V is TRBV9; D is ambiguous. Looked up from germline, CDR1 is SGDLS and CDR2 is YYNGEE. This CDR3 contains 17 residues. V lost 0 bases and J lost 9, with 19 bases in between.

The gene calls are TRBV11-2 and TRBJ1-3, with TRBD1 matching 8 bases. The germline gives CDR1 SGHAT, CDR2 FQNNGV. V was clipped by 6 bases and J by 3 bases; unmatched bases: 10. The CDR3 runs to 16 residues. The CDR3 region is CASSPSGQGFGNTIYF. The CDR3, as DNA: TGTGCCAGCAGTCCTTCTGGACAGGGCTTTGGAAACACCATATATTTT.

V and J are TRBV28 and TRBJ2-1; TRBD2 agrees at 12 bases. V shed 4 bases, J shed 2 bases, and the junction held 3 bases outside the gene matches. This CDR3 has 16 residues. Looked up from germline, CDR1 is MDHEN and CDR2 is SYDVKM. The CDR3 coding sequence is TGTGCCAGCAGTTATAGACTAGCGGGGGCCTACAATGAGCAGTTCTTC. This codes for CASSYRLAGAYNEQFF.

This chain connects TRBV4-1 to TRBJ1-1, with TRBD1 identical over 7 bases. V was clipped by 2 bases and J by 2 bases; unmatched bases: 17. Looked up from germline, CDR1 is MGHRA and CDR2 is YSYEKL. The CDR3 is 19 amino acids. CDR3: CASSQILTSQQGLNTEAFF. The CDR3 bases are TGCGCCAGCAGCCAAATTTTAACGTCCCAACAGGGGCTCAACACTGAAGCTTTCTTT.

Turning to this clone: One end of the junction fails to match germline, which may point to a read error. The chain employs TRBV18 and TRBJ1-2, with 7 bases identical to TRBD1. CDR1 is KGHSH and CDR2 is LQKENI in the germline V gene. This CDR3 contains 14 residues. For the CDR3, the DNA is TGTGCCAGCTCCCCACACGGGACAGTCTATGGCTACACCTTC. Residues: CASSPHGTVYGYTF.